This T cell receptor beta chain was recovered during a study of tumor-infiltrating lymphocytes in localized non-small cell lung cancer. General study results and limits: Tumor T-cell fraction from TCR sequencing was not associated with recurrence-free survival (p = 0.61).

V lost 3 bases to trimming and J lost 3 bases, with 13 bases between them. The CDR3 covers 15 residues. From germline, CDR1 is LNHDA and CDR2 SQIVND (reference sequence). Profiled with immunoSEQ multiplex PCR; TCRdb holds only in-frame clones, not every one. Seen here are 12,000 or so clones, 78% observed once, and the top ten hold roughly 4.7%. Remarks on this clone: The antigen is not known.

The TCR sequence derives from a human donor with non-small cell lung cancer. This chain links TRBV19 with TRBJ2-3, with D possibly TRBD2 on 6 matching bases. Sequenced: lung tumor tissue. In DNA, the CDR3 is TGTGCCAGTAGTATCGACGGGAGACGGACAGATACGCAGTATTTT. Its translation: CASSIDGRRTDTQYF. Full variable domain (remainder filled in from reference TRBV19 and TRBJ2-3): DGGITQSPKYLFRKEGQNVTLSCEQNLNHDAMYWYRQDPGQGLRLIYYSQIVNDFQKGDIAEGYSVSREKKESFPLTVTSAQKNPTAFYLCASSIDGRRTDTQYFGPGTRLTVL.